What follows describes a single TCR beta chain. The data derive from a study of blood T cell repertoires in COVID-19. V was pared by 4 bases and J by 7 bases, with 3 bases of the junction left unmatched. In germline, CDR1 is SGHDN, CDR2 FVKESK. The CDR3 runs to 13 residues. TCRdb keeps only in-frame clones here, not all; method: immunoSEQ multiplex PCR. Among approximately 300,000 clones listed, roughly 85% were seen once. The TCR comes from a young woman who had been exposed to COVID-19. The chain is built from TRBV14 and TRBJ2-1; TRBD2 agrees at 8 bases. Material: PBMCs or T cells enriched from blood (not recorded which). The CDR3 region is CASSRSGGNEQFF. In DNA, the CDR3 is TGTGCCAGCAGCCGGAGCGGGGGTAATGAGCAGTTCTTC. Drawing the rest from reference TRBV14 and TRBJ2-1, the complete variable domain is EAGVTQFPSHSVIEKGQTVTLRCDPISGHDNLYWYRRVMGKEIKFLLHFVKESKQDESGMPNNRFLAERTGGTYSTLKVQPAELEDSGVYFCASSRSGGNEQFFGPGTRLTVL.